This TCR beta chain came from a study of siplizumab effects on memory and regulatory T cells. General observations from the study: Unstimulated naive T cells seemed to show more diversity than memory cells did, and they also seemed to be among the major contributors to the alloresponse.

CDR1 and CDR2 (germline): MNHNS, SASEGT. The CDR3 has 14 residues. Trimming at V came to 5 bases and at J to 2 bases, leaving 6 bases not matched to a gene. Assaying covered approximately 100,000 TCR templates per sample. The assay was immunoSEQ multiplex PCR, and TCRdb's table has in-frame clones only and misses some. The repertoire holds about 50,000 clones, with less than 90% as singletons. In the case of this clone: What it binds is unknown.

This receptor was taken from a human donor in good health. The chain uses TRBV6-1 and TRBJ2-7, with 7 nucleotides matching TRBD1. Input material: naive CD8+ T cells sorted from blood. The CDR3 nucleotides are TGTGCCAGCAGTAAAACAGGGGAGACCTACGAGCAGTACTTC. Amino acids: CASSKTGETYEQYF.